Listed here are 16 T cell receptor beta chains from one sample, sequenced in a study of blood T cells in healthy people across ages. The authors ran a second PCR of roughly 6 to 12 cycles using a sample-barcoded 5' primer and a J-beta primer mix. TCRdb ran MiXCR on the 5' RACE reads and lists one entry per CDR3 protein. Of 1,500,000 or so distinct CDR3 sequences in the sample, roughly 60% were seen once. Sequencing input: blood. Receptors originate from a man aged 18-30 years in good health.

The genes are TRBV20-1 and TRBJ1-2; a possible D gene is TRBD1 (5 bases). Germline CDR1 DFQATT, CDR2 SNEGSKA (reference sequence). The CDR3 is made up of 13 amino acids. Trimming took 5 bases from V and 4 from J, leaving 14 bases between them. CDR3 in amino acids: CSAPIPGIYGYTF. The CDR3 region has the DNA TGCAGTGCTCCAATCCCAGGGATCTATGGCTACACCTTC.

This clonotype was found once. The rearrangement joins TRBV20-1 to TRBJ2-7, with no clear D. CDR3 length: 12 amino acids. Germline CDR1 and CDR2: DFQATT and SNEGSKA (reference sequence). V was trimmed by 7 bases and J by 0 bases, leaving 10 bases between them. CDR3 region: CSGRKDSYEQYF. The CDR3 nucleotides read TGCAGTGGACGAAAGGACTCCTACGAGCAGTACTTC.

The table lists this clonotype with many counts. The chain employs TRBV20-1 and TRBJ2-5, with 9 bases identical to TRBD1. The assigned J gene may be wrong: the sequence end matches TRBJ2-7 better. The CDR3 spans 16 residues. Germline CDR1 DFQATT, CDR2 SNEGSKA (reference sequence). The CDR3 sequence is CSARGHYGQGNDEQYF. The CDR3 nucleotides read TGCAGTGCTAGAGGTCATTATGGACAGGGGAACGACGAGCAGTACTTC.

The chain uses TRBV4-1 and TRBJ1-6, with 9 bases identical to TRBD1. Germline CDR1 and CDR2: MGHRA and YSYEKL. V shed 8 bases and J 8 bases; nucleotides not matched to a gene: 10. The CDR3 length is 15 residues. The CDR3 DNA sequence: TGCGCCAGCGGTTCTTATGGGACAGGGTATTCACCCCTCCACTTT. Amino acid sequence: CASGSYGTGYSPLHF.

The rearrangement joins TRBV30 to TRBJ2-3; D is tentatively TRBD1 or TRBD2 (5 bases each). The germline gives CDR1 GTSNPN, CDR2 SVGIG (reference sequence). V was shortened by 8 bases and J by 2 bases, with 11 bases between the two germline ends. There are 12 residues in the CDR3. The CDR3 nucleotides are TGTGCCGGGGACGGAGCCACAGATACGCAGTATTTT. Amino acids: CAGDGATDTQYF.

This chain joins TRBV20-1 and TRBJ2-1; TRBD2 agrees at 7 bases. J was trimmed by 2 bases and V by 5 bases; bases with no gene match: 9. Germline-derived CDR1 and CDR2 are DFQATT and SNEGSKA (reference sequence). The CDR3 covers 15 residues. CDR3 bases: TGCAGTGCTCAGACTCCGGGACTAACCTACAATGAGCAGTTCTTC. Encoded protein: CSAQTPGLTYNEQFF.

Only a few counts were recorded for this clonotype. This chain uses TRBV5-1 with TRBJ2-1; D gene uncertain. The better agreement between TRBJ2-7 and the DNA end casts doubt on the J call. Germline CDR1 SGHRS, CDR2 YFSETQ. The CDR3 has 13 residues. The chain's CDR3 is CASNSNSYNEQYF. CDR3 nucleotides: TGCGCCAGCAACTCAAACTCCTACAATGAGCAGTACTTC.

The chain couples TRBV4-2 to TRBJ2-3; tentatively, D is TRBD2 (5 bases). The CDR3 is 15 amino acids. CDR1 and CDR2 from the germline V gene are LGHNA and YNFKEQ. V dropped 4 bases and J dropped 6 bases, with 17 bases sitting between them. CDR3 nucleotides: TGTGCCAGCAGCCGGGCGGGTGCCGCTATGGATACGCAGTATTTT. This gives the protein CASSRAGAAMDTQYF.

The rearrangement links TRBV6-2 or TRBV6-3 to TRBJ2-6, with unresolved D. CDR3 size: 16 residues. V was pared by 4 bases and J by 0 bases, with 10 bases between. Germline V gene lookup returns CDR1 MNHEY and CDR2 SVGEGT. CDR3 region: CASSFRRNSGANVLTF. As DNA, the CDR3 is TGTGCCAGCAGTTTCCGGCGAAACTCTGGGGCCAACGTCCTGACTTTC.

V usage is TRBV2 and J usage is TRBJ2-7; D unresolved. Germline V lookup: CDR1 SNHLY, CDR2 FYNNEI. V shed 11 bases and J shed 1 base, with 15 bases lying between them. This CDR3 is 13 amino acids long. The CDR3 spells CAGTFPGSYEQYF. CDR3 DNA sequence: TGTGCCGGCACTTTCCCCGGTTCCTACGAGCAGTACTTC.

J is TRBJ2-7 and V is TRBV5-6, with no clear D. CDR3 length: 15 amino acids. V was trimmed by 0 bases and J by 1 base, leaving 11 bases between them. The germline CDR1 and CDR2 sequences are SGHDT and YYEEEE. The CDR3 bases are TGTGCCAGCAGCTTGGTTATGGCAGCTTCCTACGAGCAGTACTTC. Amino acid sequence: CASSLVMAASYEQYF.

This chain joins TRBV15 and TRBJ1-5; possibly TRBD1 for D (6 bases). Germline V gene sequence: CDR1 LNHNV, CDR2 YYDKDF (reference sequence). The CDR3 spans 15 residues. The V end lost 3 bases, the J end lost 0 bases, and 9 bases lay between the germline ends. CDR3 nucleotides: TGTGCCACCAGCAGCGGACAGTATAGCAATCAGCCCCAGCATTTT. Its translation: CATSSGQYSNQPQHF.

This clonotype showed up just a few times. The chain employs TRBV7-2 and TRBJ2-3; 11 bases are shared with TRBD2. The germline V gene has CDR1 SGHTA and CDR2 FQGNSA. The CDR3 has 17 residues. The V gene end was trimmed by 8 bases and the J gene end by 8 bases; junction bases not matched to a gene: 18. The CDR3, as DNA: TGTGCCAGCTCAACCGATGGACTAGCGGGTAGCAGGGCTACGCAGTATTTT. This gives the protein CASSTDGLAGSRATQYF.

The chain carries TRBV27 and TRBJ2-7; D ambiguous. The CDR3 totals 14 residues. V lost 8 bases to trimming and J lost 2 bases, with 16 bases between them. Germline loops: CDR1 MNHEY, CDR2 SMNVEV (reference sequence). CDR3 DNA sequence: TGTGCCAGCTACCTCCCCCTTTATCCCTACGAGCAGTACTTC. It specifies CASYLPLYPYEQYF.

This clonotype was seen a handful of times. CDR3 in DNA: TGTGCCAGCAGTGCCCGACAGGGGACTAGCACAGATACGCAGTATTTT. Its protein is CASSARQGTSTDTQYF. The rearrangement uses TRBV27 and TRBJ2-3; 8 bases fit TRBD1. The CDR3 totals 16 residues. The germline CDR1 and CDR2 sequences are MNHEY and SMNVEV (reference sequence). Trimming cost V 5 bases and J 0 bases; bases outside gene matches: 7.

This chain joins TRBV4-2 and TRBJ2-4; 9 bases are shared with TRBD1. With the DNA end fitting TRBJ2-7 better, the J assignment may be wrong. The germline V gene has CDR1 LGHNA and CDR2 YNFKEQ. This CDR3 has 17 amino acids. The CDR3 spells CASSHSFRDRDSYEQYF. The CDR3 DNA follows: TGTGCCAGCAGCCACTCCTTCCGGGACAGGGACTCCTACGAGCAGTACTTC.